Shown below are 21 T cell receptor beta chains from a single sample sequenced in a study of blood T cell repertoires in COVID-19. The method was immunoSEQ multiplex PCR; TCRdb's version includes in-frame clones alone and lacks a portion of them. The data hold about 300,000 clones, with roughly nine tenths observed a single time. Material: peripheral blood. The source of these receptors is a woman in her 30s with COVID-19, enrolled during active disease.

The chain carries TRBV5-1 and TRBJ1-6, with D uncertain. The CDR3 spans 15 residues. V was cut by 0 bases and J by 5 bases, with 9 bases left in between. Per the germline V gene, CDR1 is SGHRS and CDR2 is YFSETQ. The CDR3 region has the DNA TGCGCCAGCAGCTTGGGGTCAGTAAATAATTCACCCCTCCACTTT. Amino acids: CASSLGSVNNSPLHF.

The chain joins TRBV6-2 or TRBV6-3 to TRBJ2-3, with D possibly being TRBD2 (6 bases). There are 14 residues in the CDR3. CDR1 and CDR2 (germline): MNHEY, SVGEGT. Trimming left V 0 bases short and J 6 bases short, with 10 bases between. The CDR3 spells CASSYSEGRDTQYF. CDR3 in DNA: TGTGCCAGCAGTTACTCGGAGGGTAGGGATACGCAGTATTTT.

The chain links TRBV6-5 to TRBJ1-5; perhaps TRBD1 as D (5 bases). V gave up 6 bases and J gave up 6 bases, with 18 bases separating them. The V gene's germline CDR1 is MNHEY and CDR2 SVGAGI. The length of the CDR3 is 15 residues. CDR3 DNA: TGTGCCAGCAGCCCGGGCCAGGGTCTTGGTCAGCCCCAGCATTTT. It is translated as CASSPGQGLGQPQHF.

The J gene is TRBJ1-2, the V gene TRBV4-1; D uncertain. The germline CDR1 and CDR2 sequences are MGHRA and YSYEKL. The CDR3 runs 15 residues. V was cut by 4 bases and J by 0 bases, with 12 bases left in between. CDR3 sequence reads: CASSPAGGPNYGYTF. The CDR3 DNA reads TGCGCCAGCAGCCCGGCCGGAGGACCTAACTATGGCTACACCTTC.

This clone occurred a few times. This chain uses TRBV5-4 with TRBJ1-2; the D is unclear. Germline V gene sequence: CDR1 SGHNT, CDR2 YYREEE (reference sequence). The CDR3 extends over 13 amino acids. Trimming left V 2 bases short and J 2 bases short, with 7 bases between. CDR3 coding DNA: TGTGCCAGCAGCTTCGTCCCGAACTATGGCTACACCTTC. This sequence encodes CASSFVPNYGYTF.

This chain uses TRBV5-1 with TRBJ1-1; D perhaps matches TRBD1 (5 bases). Germline V CDR1 and CDR2: SGHRS, YFSETQ. The V end was cut by 1 base, the J end by 2 bases, with 15 bases between. This CDR3 is 16 amino acids long. This CDR3 reads CASSLFAVGVNTEAFF. DNA for the CDR3: TGCGCCAGCAGCTTGTTCGCGGTAGGGGTTAACACTGAAGCTTTCTTT.

Only one count was recorded for this clone. The CDR3 protein is CASREQSTGELFF. In nucleotides, the CDR3 is TGTGCCAGCAGAGAACAGAGCACCGGGGAGCTGTTTTTT. The chain carries TRBV11-3 and TRBJ2-2; unclear D gene. The CDR3 loop spans 13 amino acids. Deletions cut 6 bases from V and 4 bases from J, with 9 bases between. Looked up from germline, CDR1 is SGHNT and CDR2 is YENEEA.

J is TRBJ1-2 and V is TRBV24-1; D unresolved. The germline V and J ends were trimmed by 7 bases and 10 bases, with 18 bases remaining between them. The CDR3 sequence is 13 residues long. CDR1 is KGHDR and CDR2 is SFDVKD in the germline V gene. The CDR3: CATSDDLERDYTF. The CDR3 DNA follows: TGTGCCACCAGCGATGACTTGGAGAGGGACTACACCTTC.

The V gene is TRBV11-2, the J gene TRBJ1-4, with 7 bases matching TRBD1. The CDR3 consists of 15 residues. Unmatched junction bases numbered 15, after V lost 5 bases and J lost 12 bases. Germline CDR1 is SGHAT and CDR2 is FQNNGV. CDR3 sequence: CASSGYDRVGTELFF. The DNA for the CDR3 is TGTGCCAGCAGCGGCTATGACAGGGTGGGGACGGAACTGTTTTTT. Complete variable domain (other parts from reference TRBV11-2 and TRBJ1-4): EAGVAQSPRYKIIEKRQSVAFWCNPISGHATLYWYQQILGQGPKLLIQFQNNGVVDDSQLPKDRFSAERLKGVDSTLKIQPAKLEDSAVYLCASSGYDRVGTELFFGSGTQLSVL.

The chain combines TRBV28 with TRBJ1-2; a weak D match, TRBD1 (6 bases). Looked up from germline, CDR1 is MDHEN and CDR2 is SYDVKM. Trimming left V 5 bases short and J 4 bases short, with 8 bases between. CDR3 size: 12 residues. The CDR3 DNA reads as TGTGCCAGCAGTCGGACAGTCTATGGCTACACCTTC. Residues: CASSRTVYGYTF.

The chain couples TRBV20-1 to TRBJ2-1; TRBD1 matches at 8 bases. V shed 6 bases, J shed 6 bases, and the junction held 10 bases outside the gene matches. Germline V gives CDR1 DFQATT, CDR2 SNEGSKA (reference sequence). The CDR3 has 14 residues. CDR3 region: CSASRTGYGNEQFF. For the CDR3, the DNA is TGCAGTGCCAGTCGGACAGGGTATGGCAATGAGCAGTTCTTC.

This clone was seen many times. The chain recombines TRBV25-1 with TRBJ2-2, with 8 bases identical to TRBD1. V shed 5 bases, J shed 5 bases, and the junction held 7 bases outside the gene matches. The CDR3 covers 15 residues. The germline CDR1 and CDR2 sequences are MGHDK and SYGVNS. DNA of the CDR3: TGTGCCAGCAGTCTCCTGGACAGGGAGACCGGGGAGCTGTTTTTT. Translation gives CASSLLDRETGELFF.

This chain connects TRBV7-8 to TRBJ2-2, with D possibly being TRBD2 (6 bases). The germline V gene has CDR1 SGHVS and CDR2 FQNEAQ. The V gene lost 4 bases and the J gene lost 7 bases, with 16 bases spanning the gap. The CDR3 is 15 amino acids. The CDR3 is CASSSDTRGFGELFF. CDR3 DNA: TGTGCCAGCAGCTCGGACACCCGGGGGTTCGGGGAGCTGTTTTTT.

This rearrangement joins TRBV10-2 to TRBJ1-1; D unresolved. Germline loops: CDR1 WSHSY, CDR2 SAAADI. The CDR3 is made up of 15 amino acids. Deletions cut 8 bases from V and 3 bases from J, with 19 bases between. The DNA for the CDR3 is TGCGCCAGCGGGCGGGCGTTGGGGTGGTACACTGAAGCTTTCTTT. This encodes CASGRALGWYTEAFF.

The gene calls are TRBV6-1 and TRBJ2-3; a weak D match, TRBD2 (6 bases). The CDR3 has 13 residues. CDR1 and CDR2 (germline): MNHNS, SASEGT. V was pared by 7 bases and J by 4 bases, with 12 bases between. For the CDR3, the DNA is TGTGCCAGCACCTTTGGGGGGTCAGATACGCAGTATTTT. Amino acids: CASTFGGSDTQYF.

CDR3 sequence (DNA): TGCGCCAGCAGCCTATTTCCGGGGGATACAGATACGCAGTATTTT. Translating gives CASSLFPGDTDTQYF. The genes are TRBV5-1 and TRBJ2-3; possible D gene TRBD2, 6 bases. The CDR3 contains 15 residues. Trimming left V 4 bases short and J 3 bases short, with 15 bases between. The germline V gene encodes CDR1 SGHRS and CDR2 YFSETQ.

The chain recombines TRBV11-2 with TRBJ1-2; possible D gene TRBD1, 5 bases. The CDR3 has 13 amino acids. Deletions cut 5 bases from V and 5 bases from J, with 12 bases between. CDR1 is SGHAT, CDR2 FQNNGV, per germline. CDR3 bases: TGTGCCAGCAGCCCAGGGTTAGGGTATGGCTACACCTTC. This translates into CASSPGLGYGYTF.

DNA for the CDR3: TGTGCCAGCGGGGTTCCAGGGGGCTCCTATGGCTACACCTTC. It specifies CASGVPGGSYGYTF. The chain has TRBV6-5 and TRBJ1-2; TRBD1 matches at 8 bases. Germline CDR1 and CDR2: MNHEY and SVGAGI. CDR3 length: 14 amino acids. J lost 4 bases, V lost 8 bases, and 9 bases had no gene match.

Concerning this clone: This CDR3 is also generated by other DNA sequences in the sample. The chain combines TRBV3-1 (or the pseudogene TRBV3-2) with TRBJ1-2, with TRBD1 identical over 9 bases. The CDR3 is 13 residues long. J was trimmed by 7 bases and V by 1 base; bases with no gene match: 1. CDR1 is LGHDT and CDR2 is YNNKEL in the germline V gene (reference sequence). The CDR3 reads CASSQGQGVGYTF. Written as DNA, the CDR3 is TGTGCCAGCAGCCAAGGACAGGGGGTTGGCTACACCTTC.

V gene TRBV6-5 combines with J gene TRBJ1-2; D possibly corresponds to TRBD1 (5 bases). V was cut by 0 bases and J by 0 bases, with 8 bases left in between. Per germline, CDR1 MNHEY and CDR2 SVGAGI. The CDR3 totals 15 residues. The DNA of the CDR3 is TGTGCCAGCAGTTACTCGGGGGGTTCTAACTATGGCTACACCTTC. Its translation: CASSYSGGSNYGYTF.

The CDR3 region is CAISESEGGYTEAFF. The CDR3 DNA reads as TGTGCCATCAGTGAGTCTGAGGGGGGGTACACTGAAGCTTTCTTT. This sequence joins TRBV10-3 and TRBJ1-1; the D gene is possibly TRBD1 (6 bases). CDR3 length equals 15 residues. Trimming left V 0 bases short and J 3 bases short, with 11 bases between. CDR1 is ENHRY, CDR2 SYGVKD, per germline.